This is a list of T cell receptor beta chains from one sample in a study of shared clonotypes between healthy human individuals. Generated by immunoSEQ multiplex PCR, the TCRdb table keeps only in-frame clones and is missing some. Here the sample spans roughly 2,500,000 clones, more than 85% being singletons. The sequencing input was naive CD4+ T cells from PBMCs. The receptors come from a man in his late teens or twenties in good health. Some clones in this sample may be carry-over from other donors' samples. CDR3s include the opening cysteine and the closing phenylalanine or tryptophan. Only some rows state a clone size, as once, few, many or a class for expanded clones.

clone_size: .
v_call: TRBV18
cdr3_aa: CASSPADTQYF

clone_size: .
v_call: TRBV10-2
cdr3_aa: CASSVGTSGIADTQYF

clone_size: .
v_call: TRBV19
cdr3_aa: CASSGLGIYNEQFF

clone_size: .
v_call: TRBV27
cdr3_aa: CASSLAQGTYEQYF

clone_size: .
v_call: TRBV10-3
cdr3_aa: CAISEYTGSTDTQYF

clone_size: .
v_call: TRBV30
cdr3_aa: CAWGGGGETQYF

clone_size: .
v_call: TRBV6-6
cdr3_aa: CASRRTSGASYEQYF

clone_size: .
v_call: TRBV6-1
cdr3_aa: CASSEINNQPQHF

clone_size: .
v_call: TRBV4-3
cdr3_aa: CASSQDIELAGVRTDTQYF

clone_size: .
v_call: TRBV6-1
cdr3_aa: CASSDRGQLASYEQYF

clone_size: once
v_call: TRBV27
cdr3_aa: CASSGRTSGTVTGELFF

clone_size: .
v_call: TRBV2
cdr3_aa: CASSDGTSYGYTF

clone_size: .
v_call: TRBV9
cdr3_aa: CASSVGPGSSYEQYF

clone_size: .
v_call: TRBV5-1
cdr3_aa: CASSSGPQAGGTDTQYF

clone_size: .
v_call: TRBV5-1
cdr3_aa: CASRDGTDVGYTF

clone_size: .
v_call: TRBV29-1
cdr3_aa: CSVAGSNTEAFF

clone_size: .
v_call: TRBV20-1
cdr3_aa: CSASRDYGYTF

clone_size: .
v_call: TRBV30
cdr3_aa: CAGVRQGLYFATNEKLFF

clone_size: .
v_call: TRBV5-1
cdr3_aa: CASSSIQTSSEQFF

clone_size: .
v_call: TRBV14
cdr3_aa: CASSPIVAGGPKETQYF

clone_size: .
v_call: TRBV12-5
cdr3_aa: CASGTGTGRWTEQFF

clone_size: .
v_call: TRBV5-1
cdr3_aa: CASSFRTFSSGEQYF

clone_size: .
v_call: TRBV5-1
cdr3_aa: CASSLFAGGPYEQYF

clone_size: .
v_call: TRBV27
cdr3_aa: CASRTLPSGNTEAFF

clone_size: .
v_call: TRBV27
cdr3_aa: CASSLMAAASYEQYF

clone_size: .
v_call: TRBV5-1
cdr3_aa: CASSPEMGYGYTF

clone_size: .
v_call: TRBV23-1
cdr3_aa: CASSQSYHTGCKYSNQPQHF

clone_size: .
v_call: TRBV5-4
cdr3_aa: CASSLVSGIPLGYTF

clone_size: .
v_call: TRBV10-3
cdr3_aa: CAIRGQEDPYEQYF

clone_size: .
v_call: TRBV5-1
cdr3_aa: CASSVTVPYNEQFF

clone_size: .
v_call: TRBV6-5
cdr3_aa: CASSPQPTSGNTIYF

clone_size: .
v_call: TRBV29-1
cdr3_aa: CSASTWPSTNEKLFF

clone_size: .
v_call: TRBV18
cdr3_aa: CASSRSNYNEQFF

clone_size: .
v_call: TRBV2
cdr3_aa: CASSVGLQETQYF

clone_size: once
v_call: TRBV6-5
cdr3_aa: CASSPRLAGVDTQYF

clone_size: .
v_call: TRBV9
cdr3_aa: CASSAGTSGYTDTQYF

clone_size: .
v_call: TRBV30
cdr3_aa: CAWRGEDTQYF

clone_size: .
v_call: TRBV7-2
cdr3_aa: CASSPIAGSSYNEQFF

clone_size: .
v_call: TRBV9
cdr3_aa: CASSVGEVDTQYF

clone_size: .
v_call: TRBV5-1
cdr3_aa: CASSTGLGGNTEAFF

clone_size: .
v_call: TRBV27
cdr3_aa: CASSLSGSSYNSPLHF

clone_size: .
v_call: TRBV6-5
cdr3_aa: CASSSRVGQSNEKLFF

clone_size: .
v_call: TRBV11-2
cdr3_aa: CASSTRDGPVYEQYF

clone_size: .
v_call: TRBV18
cdr3_aa: CASSEGWMNTEAFF

clone_size: .
v_call: TRBV2
cdr3_aa: CASIRALNSPLHF

clone_size: once
v_call: TRBV23-1
cdr3_aa: CASSPFWGPGEQYF

clone_size: .
v_call: TRBV30
cdr3_aa: CAWSSVRGQQETQYF

clone_size: .
v_call: TRBV15
cdr3_aa: CATSRDRGQGAFF

clone_size: few
v_call: TRBV10-3
cdr3_aa: CAISESMGDEKLFF

clone_size: .
v_call: TRBV7-3
cdr3_aa: CASSSDRRSEAFF

clone_size: .
v_call: TRBV6-5
cdr3_aa: CASSYSHDLNTEAFF